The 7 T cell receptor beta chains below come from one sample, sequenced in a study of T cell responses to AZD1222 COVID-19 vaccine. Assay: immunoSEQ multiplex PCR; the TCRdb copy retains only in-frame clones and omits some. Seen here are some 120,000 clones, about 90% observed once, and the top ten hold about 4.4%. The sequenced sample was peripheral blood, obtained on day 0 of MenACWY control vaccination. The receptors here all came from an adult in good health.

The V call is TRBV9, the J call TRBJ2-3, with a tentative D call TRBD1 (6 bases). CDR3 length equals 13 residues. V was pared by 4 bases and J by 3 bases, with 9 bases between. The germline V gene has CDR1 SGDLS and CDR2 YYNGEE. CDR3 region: CASSYTGTDTQYF. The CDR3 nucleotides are TGTGCCAGCAGCTACACAGGGACAGATACGCAGTATTTT.

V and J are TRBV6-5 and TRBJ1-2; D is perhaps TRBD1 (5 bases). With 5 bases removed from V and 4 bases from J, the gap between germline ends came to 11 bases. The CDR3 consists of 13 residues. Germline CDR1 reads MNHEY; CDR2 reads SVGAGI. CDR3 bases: TGTGCCAGCAGTCCTCAGGGAGGCTATGGCTACACCTTC. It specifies CASSPQGGYGYTF.

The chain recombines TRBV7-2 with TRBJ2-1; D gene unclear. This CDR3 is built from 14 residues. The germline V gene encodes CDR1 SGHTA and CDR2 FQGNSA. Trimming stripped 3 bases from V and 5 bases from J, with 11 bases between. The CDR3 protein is CASSFGSLNNEQFF. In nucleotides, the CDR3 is TGTGCCAGCAGCTTCGGGTCCCTAAACAATGAGCAGTTCTTC.

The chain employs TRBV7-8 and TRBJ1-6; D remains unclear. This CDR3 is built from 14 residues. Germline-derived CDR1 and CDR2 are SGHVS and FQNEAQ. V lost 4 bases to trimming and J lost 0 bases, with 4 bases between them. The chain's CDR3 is CASSSGSYNSPLHF. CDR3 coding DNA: TGTGCCAGCAGCTCCGGCTCCTATAATTCACCCCTCCACTTT.

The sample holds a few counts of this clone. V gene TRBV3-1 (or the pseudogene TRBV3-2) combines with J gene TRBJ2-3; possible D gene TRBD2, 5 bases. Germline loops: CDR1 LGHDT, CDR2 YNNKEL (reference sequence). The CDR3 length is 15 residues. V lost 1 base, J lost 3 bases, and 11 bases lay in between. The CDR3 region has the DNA TGTGCCAGCAGCCAAGGGGCTAGCCTGACAGATACGCAGTATTTT. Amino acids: CASSQGASLTDTQYF.

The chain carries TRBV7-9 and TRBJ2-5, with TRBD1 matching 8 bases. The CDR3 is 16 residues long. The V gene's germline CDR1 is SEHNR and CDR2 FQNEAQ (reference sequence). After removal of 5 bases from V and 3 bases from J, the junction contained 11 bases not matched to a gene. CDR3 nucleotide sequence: TGTGCCAGCAGCCCCAGGGGGCATAGGCCGGAAGAGACCCAGTACTTC. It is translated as CASSPRGHRPEETQYF. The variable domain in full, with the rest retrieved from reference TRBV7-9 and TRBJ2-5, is DTGVSQNPRHKITKRGQNVTFRCDPISEHNRLYWYRQTLGQGPEFLTYFQNEAQLEKSRLLSDRFSAERPKGSFSTLEIQRTEQGDSAMYLCASSPRGHRPEETQYFGPGTRLLVL.

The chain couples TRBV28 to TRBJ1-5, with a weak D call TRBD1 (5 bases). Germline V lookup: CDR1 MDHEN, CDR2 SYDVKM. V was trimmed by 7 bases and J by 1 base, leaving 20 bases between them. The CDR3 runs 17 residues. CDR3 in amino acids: CASIPLGGKGSNQPQHF. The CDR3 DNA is TGTGCCAGCATCCCCCTTGGGGGGAAGGGGAGCAATCAGCCCCAGCATTTT.